The following is a T cell receptor beta chain sequence with its context. In this sample, this clonotype turned up a few times. It has no known antigen specificity. It has no much larger one-base neighbor in the sample; base qualities were not kept. The method behind the library was RT-PCR. For sequencing, an Illumina HiSeq 2500 was employed. In TCRdb, the public reads were trimmed at Q25 with fastp and aligned with MiXCR, with productive beta chains retained. Rows matching on CDR3 protein sequence are summarized as one entry with the most common DNA and genes. A total of roughly 790,000 distinct CDR3 sequences appear in this sample, 21% of them only once. The ten largest clones take up about 10% of the sample. The data stem from a study of response to subunit inactivated influenza vaccine (dated 2018 in TCRdb). Concerning the study at large: To follow how T cells responded to a trivalent subunit inactivated influenza vaccine, the researchers relied on deep quantitative profiling of the T cell receptor repertoire.

General conclusions and limits of the study: The authors suggested that each seasonal influenza vaccination may recruit only a limited number of new T cells.

Between the V and J ends, shortened by 4 bases and 5 bases respectively, the junction contains 13 bases. As encoded in the germline V gene, CDR1 is KGHDR while CDR2 is SFDVKD. From cysteine to phenylalanine, the CDR3 is 15 amino acids long. Of all the DNA, just the CDR3 is kept, 45 bases in frame from base 1. The source was PBMCs from blood, collected less than 6 days after vaccination. The sequence came from a man over 45 who received an inactivated influenza vaccine. Donor details come from another sample of the same person, matched by shared clones. This sequence uses TRBV24-1 and TRBJ2-2; no D gene call is confident. The CDR3 corresponds to CATSDDLYKTGELFF. The DNA is TGTGCCACCAGTGACGACCTCTACAAGACCGGGGAGCTGTTTTTT.